The 25 T cell receptor beta chains below were found in one sample sequenced in a study of T cell responses to AZD1222 COVID-19 vaccine. Repertoires were generated with immunoSEQ multiplex PCR, while TCRdb's copy carries only in-frame clones and drops some. Counted here are 90,000 to 150,000 clones, around 89% occurring once; the ten biggest clones make up roughly 3.6%. This sample comprised peripheral blood, obtained on day 0 of AZD1222 vaccination. The source of these receptors is an adult in good health.

V is TRBV6-5 and J is TRBJ2-5, with D unresolved. The germline V gene encodes CDR1 MNHEY and CDR2 SVGAGI. V was cut by 2 bases and J by 4 bases, with 11 bases left in between. The CDR3 contains 14 residues. CDR3 bases: TGTGCCAGCAGTTACGGTCAGAAAAGAGAGACCCAGTACTTC. Translated: CASSYGQKRETQYF.

The rearrangement joins TRBV18 to TRBJ1-2, with D hard to call. CDR1 is KGHSH, CDR2 LQKENI, per germline. Trimming removed 6 bases from V and 11 bases from J, with 22 bases in between. The CDR3 contains 14 residues. CDR3 sequence reads: CASSHDRAASWYTF. CDR3 nucleotides: TGTGCCAGCTCCCACGATCGGGCGGCCTCCTGGTACACCTTC.

J is TRBJ1-2 and V is TRBV6-2 or TRBV6-3; 8 bases line up with TRBD1. The CDR3 is 13 amino acids. With V trimmed by 4 bases and J by 3 bases, 1 base remained unmatched. The germline V gene encodes CDR1 MNHEY and CDR2 SVGEGT. CDR3 nucleotide sequence: TGTGCCAGCAGTTCGACAGGGGACTATGGCTACACCTTC. Amino acids: CASSSTGDYGYTF.

This clone occurred once. This sequence joins TRBV5-1 and TRBJ1-3, with D possibly matching TRBD1 (6 bases). The V gene's germline CDR1 is SGHRS and CDR2 YFSETQ. V lost 2 bases and J lost 7, with 10 bases in between. The CDR3 loop spans 13 amino acids. The CDR3 reads CASSFEGGNTIYF. CDR3 nucleotides: TGCGCCAGCAGCTTTGAAGGGGGGAACACCATATATTTT.

The gene calls are TRBV2 and TRBJ1-1, with 7 bases matching TRBD1. J was trimmed by 0 bases and V by 4 bases; bases with no gene match: 5. Germline CDR1 SNHLY, CDR2 FYNNEI. CDR3 length: 15 residues. CDR3 in DNA: TGTGCCAGCAGTGGACAGGGAGTAATGAACACTGAAGCTTTCTTT. Amino acids: CASSGQGVMNTEAFF.

The CDR3, as DNA: TGTGCCAGCAGTTTACTCTACAATGAGCAGTTCTTC. Its protein product is CASSLLYNEQFF. The chain couples TRBV2 to TRBJ2-1; D is unclear. Germline V gene sequence: CDR1 SNHLY, CDR2 FYNNEI. The CDR3 has 12 amino acids. V lost 5 bases and J lost 3, with 5 bases in between.

This chain connects TRBV7-9 to TRBJ2-7; 7 nucleotides line up with TRBD2. The V segment lost 4 bases and the J segment 3 bases; nucleotides outside the gene matches: 12. Germline CDR1 and CDR2: SEHNR and FQNEAQ (reference sequence). The CDR3 loop spans 16 amino acids. CDR3 coding DNA: TGTGCCAGCAGCTCTCCTACTAGCGCGGTCGACTACGAGCAGTACTTC. Protein sequence: CASSSPTSAVDYEQYF.

As to this clone: Germline and junction disagree at one end, which may indicate a read error. This chain connects TRBV11-2 to TRBJ1-4; 9 bases fit TRBD1. This CDR3 is built from 15 residues. Germline V gene data show CDR1 as SGHAT and CDR2 as FQNNGV. CDR3 DNA sequence: TGTGCCAGCAGCCCCGGGACAGGGAAAGGTGAAAAGCTGTTTTTT. This codes for CASSPGTGKGEKLFF.

V gene TRBV6-5 combines with J gene TRBJ2-5; D not certain. The germline V gene encodes CDR1 MNHEY and CDR2 SVGAGI. Trimming stripped 0 bases from V and 4 bases from J, with 6 bases between. This CDR3 has 13 residues. CDR3 in amino acids: CASSYSGGETQYF. CDR3 coding DNA: TGTGCCAGCAGTTACTCGGGTGGAGAGACCCAGTACTTC.

The chain couples TRBV6-1 to TRBJ1-2; D gene ambiguous. V lost 0 bases and J lost 8, with 10 bases in between. Germline lookup yields CDR1 MNHNS and CDR2 SASEGT. The CDR3 is 13 residues long. CDR3 sequence reads: CASSEAWQWGYTF. The CDR3, as DNA: TGTGCCAGCAGTGAAGCTTGGCAGTGGGGCTACACCTTC.

This chain's CDR3 is CASGALGGGTEAFF. The CDR3 DNA follows: TGTGCTAGTGGTGCCTTGGGGGGGGGCACTGAAGCTTTCTTT. This chain links TRBV12-5 with TRBJ1-1, with a weak D call TRBD1 (5 bases). Germline V CDR1 and CDR2: LGHNT, FRNRAP. The CDR3 loop spans 14 amino acids. V lost 5 bases and J lost 4, with 14 bases in between.

V and J are TRBV6-5 and TRBJ1-2; D might be TRBD1 (5 bases). Trimming took off 7 bases at V and 4 bases at J, with 16 bases between the two ends. The germline gives CDR1 MNHEY, CDR2 SVGAGI. The CDR3 sequence is 14 residues long. CDR3 in amino acids: CASTLGTGLYGYTF. The CDR3 DNA reads as TGTGCCAGCACCTTAGGTACAGGACTCTATGGCTACACCTTC.

This chain uses TRBV19 with TRBJ1-1; 8 bases map to TRBD1. J was trimmed by 3 bases and V by 3 bases; bases with no gene match: 0. This CDR3 comprises 13 residues. Per the germline V gene, CDR1 is LNHDA and CDR2 is SQIVND (reference sequence). CDR3 in amino acids: CASSMDRDTEAFF. The CDR3 DNA reads TGTGCCAGTAGTATGGACAGGGACACTGAAGCTTTCTTT.

This clone was seen a single time. V is TRBV5-1 and J is TRBJ2-1, with a possible D match to TRBD1 (5 bases). CDR1 is SGHRS and CDR2 is YFSETQ in the germline V gene. V was clipped by 0 bases and J by 1 base, with 14 bases between them. The CDR3 has 17 amino acids. The CDR3: CASSLEVQGLSYNEQFF. CDR3 in DNA: TGCGCCAGCAGCTTGGAGGTTCAGGGTCTGTCCTACAATGAGCAGTTCTTC.

V gene TRBV19 combines with J gene TRBJ1-2; 10 bases are a match to TRBD1. After removal of 6 bases from V and 4 bases from J, the junction contained 5 bases not matched to a gene. The CDR3 contains 14 residues. Germline-derived CDR1 and CDR2 are LNHDA and SQIVND (reference sequence). The CDR3 DNA reads as TGTGCCAGTAGGGACAGGGGGTCTCGCTATGGCTACACCTTC. It translates to CASRDRGSRYGYTF.

The gene calls are TRBV27 and TRBJ2-5; tentative D call: TRBD2 (5 bases). V was shortened by 0 bases and J by 7 bases, with 9 bases between the two germline ends. CDR1 and CDR2 (germline): MNHEY, SMNVEV (reference sequence). The CDR3 consists of 13 residues. CDR3 DNA: TGTGCCAGCAGTTTATCGGCTCGGGGGACCCAGTACTTC. As protein: CASSLSARGTQYF.

This chain links TRBV27 with TRBJ2-5; D may be TRBD1 or TRBD2 (6 bases each). This CDR3 has 14 amino acids. Germline V lookup: CDR1 MNHEY, CDR2 SMNVEV (reference sequence). Between the trimmed V and J ends, which lost 2 bases and 5 bases, there was a span of 12 bases. Written as DNA, the CDR3 is TGTGCCAGCAGTTTAGTGGGGGGCGGTGAGACCCAGTACTTC. Translation gives CASSLVGGGETQYF.

The chain carries TRBV7-2 and TRBJ2-1, with 11 bases aligning to TRBD2. Per germline, CDR1 SGHTA and CDR2 FQGNSA. This CDR3 spans 15 amino acids. V was pared by 2 bases and J by 9 bases, with 6 bases of the junction left unmatched. The CDR3 is CASSLRLAGGSEQFF. CDR3 nucleotide sequence: TGTGCCAGCAGCTTACGGCTAGCGGGGGGAAGTGAGCAGTTCTTC.

The gene calls are TRBV23-1 and TRBJ1-6; TRBD1 matches 7 bases. Being an ORF, TRBV23-1 has a function that is uncertain. V dropped 6 bases and J dropped 9; count of bases not matched to a gene: 14. The CDR3 runs 16 residues. The CDR3 bases are TGCGCCAGCAGCCCGATCTCAGGGGGGCTTTGTTCACCCCTCCACTTT. The encoded protein is CASSPISGGLCSPLHF.

The J gene is TRBJ2-3, the V gene TRBV10-2, with 8 nucleotides matching TRBD1. V trimming: 4 bases; J trimming: 3 bases; junction bases outside the gene matches: 3. This CDR3 has 14 residues. Per germline, CDR1 WSHSY and CDR2 SAAADI. CDR3 bases: TGCGCCAGCAGTGGCAGGGGGCTGACAGATACGCAGTATTTT. This encodes CASSGRGLTDTQYF.

The chain is built from TRBV7-2 and TRBJ2-5; no definite D call. The germline V and J ends were trimmed by 1 base and 1 base, with 10 bases remaining between them. Germline CDR1 is SGHTA and CDR2 is FQGNSA. The CDR3 spans 15 residues. The CDR3 protein is CASSLGLPSQETQYF. The CDR3 coding sequence is TGTGCCAGCAGCTTAGGGCTTCCCTCCCAAGAGACCCAGTACTTC.

The chain recombines TRBV6-4 with TRBJ2-1; the match to TRBD2 covers 12 bases. The CDR3 totals 17 residues. CDR1 and CDR2 (germline): MRHNA, SNTAGT. V lost 4 bases, J lost 4 bases, and 8 bases stayed unmatched. This CDR3 reads CASSGRLAGEKYNEQFF. The CDR3, as DNA: TGTGCCAGCAGTGGACGACTAGCGGGGGAGAAATACAATGAGCAGTTCTTC.

V gene TRBV9 combines with J gene TRBJ2-2; D might be TRBD1 (6 bases). Trimming took 0 bases from V and 0 from J, leaving 21 bases between them. The V gene's germline CDR1 is SGDLS and CDR2 YYNGEE. The CDR3 loop spans 20 amino acids. Here the CDR3 DNA reads TGTGCCAGCAGCGTAGGGCTGCCCAGGGCAGGGGAGTCGAACACCGGGGAGCTGTTTTTT. Protein sequence: CASSVGLPRAGESNTGELFF.

The J gene is TRBJ2-7, the V gene TRBV19, with TRBD1 identical over 8 bases. The germline CDR1 and CDR2 sequences are LNHDA and SQIVND (reference sequence). The CDR3 is made up of 15 amino acids. The V gene end was trimmed by 6 bases and the J gene end by 1 base; junction bases not matched to a gene: 8. The CDR3 region has the DNA TGTGCCAGTAGCCCTCTCCGGGACAGGTCCTACGAGCAGTACTTC. This encodes CASSPLRDRSYEQYF.

The sample holds one count of this clone. The chain links TRBV2 to TRBJ1-1; D not resolved. The CDR3 contains 14 residues. Trimming took off 4 bases at V and 1 base at J, with 10 bases between the two ends. The germline V gene has CDR1 SNHLY and CDR2 FYNNEI. CDR3 amino acids: CASSGRFGNTEAFF. CDR3 bases: TGTGCCAGCAGTGGAAGGTTCGGGAACACTGAAGCTTTCTTT.